This TCR beta chain stems from a study of regulatory T cells in long-lasting Graves disease (TCRdb year 2021). Describing the broader study: Patients with newly diagnosed Graves' disease had been on antithyroid drugs for under 3 months. This study used TCR sequencing and RNA sequencing of peripheral blood to compare persistent Graves' disease patients against newly diagnosed Graves' disease patients. A total of around 33 samples were covered by TCR sequencing, comprising around 13 persistent and roughly 20 newly diagnosed Graves' disease patients. The study took place in China and was registered as a clinical trial. Overall study results and their limits: A larger number of public clonotypes was shared among persistent patients (approximately 3,000) than among newly diagnosed patients (around 970). Peripheral blood alone was examined, since thyroid tissue, which constituted the primary lesion, could not be accessed. Compared with newly diagnosed patients, patients with persistent Graves' disease had lower TCR Shannon entropy and fewer highly expanded clones, which suggests clonal expansion. The authors noted that the small sample size was a limitation that may lower accuracy. Sequencing and analysis were limited to the TCR beta chain. Persistent disease showed preferential use of TRBV28, TRBJ1-2 and TRBJ2-5, whereas newly diagnosed disease favored TRBV20-1 and TRBJ2-1.

What the time point label conveys for this sample: newly diagnosed GD, antithyroid drugs for less than 3 months. For both TCR sequencing and RNA sequencing, RNA was extracted from PBMCs in TRIzol. Graves' disease was diagnosed according to American Thyroid Association guidelines. Patients were recruited from an endocrinology department in Xi'an, China. Each patient gave approximately 8.8 milliliters of peripheral blood, collected in an EDTA anticoagulant tube. Ficoll Paque Plus density gradient separation was used to isolate PBMCs, and no further T cell sorting was done. An Agilent 2100 Bioanalyzer and agarose gel were used to check RNA quality, while a NanoDrop 2000 measured RNA concentration. CDR1 and CDR2 (LGHDT, YNNKEL) derive from the germline V gene (reference sequence). Deletion took 6 bases off V and 5 bases off J, with a span of 16 bases between the germline ends. Including cysteine and phenylalanine, the CDR3 has 14 amino acids. Of the read, only the CDR3 DNA is kept; its 42 bases are in frame from base 1.

The table lists this clonotype with many counts. It has no known antigen specificity. No quality values exist for individual bases; no much larger clone is one base distant. Receptor amplification or capture employed multiplex PCR. Instrument used: Illumina HiSeq 4000. CDR3 regions were amplified by Arm-PCR with iRepertoire HTBI primers to construct TCR beta libraries. PCR products were gel purified before sequencing. Under the source paper's analysis protocol: Across samples, 62 TRBV and 13 to 15 TRBJ segments were identified and used for gene usage analysis of CDR3 amino acid clonotypes. Filtered high-quality paired reads were merged into contigs using COPE and FqMerger. Contigs were aligned with BLAST to IMGT TRBV, TRBD and TRBJ reference genes, and CDR3 was defined per IMGT. Any clonotype with a frequency above 0.1% was counted as a highly expanded clone. Shannon entropy was used to measure repertoire diversity, and the Gini coefficient was used to measure V-J evenness. Clonotypes shared by more than one individual were considered public. TCRdb ran its own pipeline on the public reads, namely fastp trimming at Q25 and MiXCR clone calling, and kept in-frame beta chains. Records with the same CDR3 protein are collapsed into one entry carrying the most frequent genes and DNA. The V and J calls and clone size are TCRdb's, not the authors'. For this sample there are about 530,000 distinct CDR3 sequences; around 16% appear just once. The ten largest make up approximately 25% of the sample.

This same sample was also taken into another study, of T cells in Graves' hyperthyroidism and ophthalmopathy. That second publication adds: Stable Graves' hyperthyroidism was defined as the absence of progression to ophthalmopathy over 18 months of follow-up. Hyperthyroidism patients were newly diagnosed, had a disease duration of under 2 months, and were aged 18 to 65 years. Any patient with an uncontrolled infection, another autoimmune disease, pregnancy or lactation was excluded. Diagnoses relied on clinical symptoms, serum thyroxine and TRAb, thyroid ultrasound and orbital computed tomography. For the first round of RT-PCR on the TCR CDR3, the HTBI primer set was used together with the Qiagen OneStep RT-PCR kit. Most expanded thyroid clonotypes (frequency above 0.001) were also detected in blood, suggesting blood repertoires may reflect thyroid immune responses. In cross-validation, a model built on a 13 V-J signature told ophthalmopathy apart from stable hyperthyroidism with about 90% sensitivity and about 81% specificity, and in testing the same model reached 80%/75%. In validation, progression to ophthalmopathy was predicted by the model with almost 71% sensitivity and about 72% specificity, a median of about 6.8 months before onset. To identify distinguishing TCR V-J signatures, a discovery cohort of 95 to 100 patients was used, comprising 43 with Graves' ophthalmopathy and 57 with stable Graves' hyperthyroidism. Prospective prediction of ophthalmopathy was tested in an independent validation cohort of approximately 18 hyperthyroidism patients and roughly 16 patients who later progressed to ophthalmopathy. The approximately 90 discovery patients were randomly split 7:3 into training and test sets. In six Graves' hyperthyroidism patients, the study also compared T-cell repertoires from thyroid tissue with T-cell repertoires from blood. After sampling, hyperthyroidism patients received methimazole starting at 30 mg daily, and ophthalmopathy patients received high-dose intravenous methylprednisolone. A second multiplex PCR round built the libraries, followed by size selection and purification. The libraries were sequenced on an Illumina HiSeq2000 using paired-end 100 bp reads. SOAPnuke was used to process the raw data, with reads discarded if the reads contained adapters or uncalled bases, had a mean Phred below 15, or lacked an exact constant-primer or identifier match. High-quality paired reads were merged using COPE v1.2.5, and each unique nucleotide sequence was defined as a clonotype. MiTCR v1.1 was used to align the clonotypes against IMGT TRBV, TRBD and TRBJ reference segments. Only V-J combinations with frequency above 0.0001, covering approximately 99% of repertoires, were analysed. A TCS score was defined as the ratio between F50 (clonal expansion) and ExV (chaos), using BLOSUM62-based TCRdist between CDR3 peptides within each V-J. Welch's t-statistics and random forest reduced fewer than 600 V-J features to roughly 13, which were used in a naive Bayes classifier (R e1071). Sample size was not statistically predetermined, and investigators were not blinded to group allocation. The paper describes TCR Vbeta CDR3 sequencing of 120 to 150 peripheral blood samples, made up of some 42 ophthalmopathy patients, around 78 hyperthyroidism patients and around 17 progressor patients.

The TCR was taken from a middle-aged woman with Graves disease. Donor details come from another sample of the same person, matched by shared clones. Sample: peripheral blood mononuclear cells (PBMCs), taken at new diagnosis, from a patient treated with antithyroid drugs. Recombination joined TRBV3-1 with TRBJ1-1; the D region possibly corresponds to TRBD1 (5 bases align). The nucleotide sequence is given as TGTGCCAGCAGTGAGGACACCTTGAGGACTGAAGCTTTCTTT. It codes for CASSEDTLRTEAFF.